Listed here are 16 T cell receptor beta chains from one sample, sequenced in a study of cytomegalovirus exposure and HLA in healthy donors. The PCR contained 60 Vbeta and 13 Jbeta primers. Libraries were prepared by immunoSEQ multiplex PCR; TCRdb keeps only in-frame clonotypes and omits some of them. The sample lists some 190,000 clones, over 60% occurring once. The sample taken for sequencing was PBMCs. Receptors were obtained from a man younger than 35 in good health and CMV-seronegative.

CDR3 bases: TGTGCCAGCAGCTTCGCACCCGGGACACACGAGACCCAGTACTTC. It codes for CASSFAPGTHETQYF. The chain uses TRBV7-2 and TRBJ2-5; a weak D match, TRBD1 (6 bases). There are 15 residues in the CDR3. V was trimmed by 3 bases and J by 5 bases, leaving 16 bases between them. Germline V gene data show CDR1 as SGHTA and CDR2 as FQGNSA.

This clone has only one observation. This chain connects TRBV5-6 to TRBJ2-3, with TRBD1 matching 10 bases. The germline V gene has CDR1 SGHDT and CDR2 YYEEEE. V trimming: 1 base; J trimming: 1 base; junction bases outside the gene matches: 3. This CDR3 is 16 amino acids long. The CDR3 sequence: CASSLFGTGGTDTQYF. The CDR3 nucleotides read TGTGCCAGCAGCTTGTTCGGGACAGGGGGCACAGATACGCAGTATTTT. Drawing the rest from reference TRBV5-6 and TRBJ2-3, the complete variable domain is DAGVTQSPTHLIKTRGQQVTLRCSPKSGHDTVSWYQQALGQGPQFIFQYYEEEERQRGNFPDRFSGHQFPNYSSELNVNALLLGDSALYLCASSLFGTGGTDTQYFGPGTRLTVL.

This clone has just a few counts. The V call is TRBV5-6, the J call TRBJ1-1, with D possibly being TRBD1 (6 bases). Trimming left V 1 base short and J 7 bases short, with 8 bases between. This CDR3 has 12 amino acids. Looked up from germline, CDR1 is SGHDT and CDR2 is YYEEEE. CDR3 residues: CASSLQGHEAFF. The CDR3 DNA reads TGTGCCAGCAGCTTGCAGGGGCATGAAGCTTTCTTT.

V gene TRBV6-5 combines with J gene TRBJ1-2, with 9 positions matching TRBD1. The CDR3 runs to 14 residues. Germline-derived CDR1 and CDR2 are MNHEY and SVGAGI. V lost 7 bases, J lost 7 bases, and 10 bases stayed unmatched. CDR3 loop: CASTPSGTGFGYTF. CDR3 in DNA: TGTGCCAGCACCCCATCCGGGACAGGGTTTGGCTACACCTTC.

The chain uses TRBV13 and TRBJ2-5; TRBD1 might be the D (5 bases). The tail of the sequence fits TRBJ2-7 better, so the J call may be wrong. Germline CDR1 and CDR2: PRHDT and FYEKMQ (reference sequence). CDR3 length equals 14 residues. The CDR3 protein is CASSLPGISYEQYF. CDR3 coding DNA: TGTGCCAGCAGCCTACCAGGGATCTCCTACGAGCAGTACTTC.

This chain uses TRBV6-1 with TRBJ2-7, with TRBD2 matching 11 bases. Trimming cost V 2 bases and J 3 bases; bases outside gene matches: 3. Germline values: CDR1 MNHNS, CDR2 SASEGT. The CDR3 runs 15 residues. The DNA of the CDR3 is TGTGCCAGCAGTGAACCGACTAGCGGGGACTACGAGCAGTACTTC. This gives the protein CASSEPTSGDYEQYF.

The chain carries TRBV7-9 and TRBJ2-1; 8 nucleotides match TRBD2. The CDR3 spans 19 residues. Unmatched junction bases numbered 14, after V lost 0 bases and J lost 4 bases. In germline, CDR1 is SEHNR, CDR2 FQNEAQ (reference sequence). In DNA form, the CDR3 reads TGTGCCAGCAGCTTAGCTATGGCGGGGGGAAGCCGATCGTACAATGAGCAGTTCTTC. It codes for CASSLAMAGGSRSYNEQFF.

The chain employs TRBV19 and TRBJ2-1, with TRBD2 as a possible D gene (6 bases). The CDR3 runs to 15 residues. Trimming shortened V by 4 bases and J by 6 bases, and 16 bases separated the two germline ends. In germline, CDR1 is LNHDA, CDR2 SQIVND (reference sequence). The CDR3 DNA follows: TGTGCCAGTAGTAGGAGCGGGTTCACGCTCAATGAGCAGTTCTTC. Translating gives CASSRSGFTLNEQFF.

V and J are TRBV11-2 and TRBJ1-4; perhaps TRBD1 as D (6 bases). V lost 0 bases and J 4 bases, leaving 12 bases between the germline ends. Germline V gene lookup returns CDR1 SGHAT and CDR2 FQNNGV. This CDR3 contains 16 residues. DNA for the CDR3: TGTGCCAGCAGCTTAGAAGGACAGTCGCGTAATGAAAAACTGTTTTTT. Translation: CASSLEGQSRNEKLFF. Full variable domain (remainder filled in from reference TRBV11-2 and TRBJ1-4): EAGVAQSPRYKIIEKRQSVAFWCNPISGHATLYWYQQILGQGPKLLIQFQNNGVVDDSQLPKDRFSAERLKGVDSTLKIQPAKLEDSAVYLCASSLEGQSRNEKLFFGSGTQLSVL.

The rearrangement links TRBV7-2 to TRBJ2-1; D is perhaps TRBD2 (5 bases). From germline, CDR1 is SGHTA and CDR2 FQGNSA. The CDR3 loop spans 12 amino acids. V lost 2 bases and J 7 bases, leaving 6 bases between the germline ends. CDR3 bases: TGTGCCAGCAGCTTAACTAGGAATGAGCAGTTCTTC. This translates into CASSLTRNEQFF.

The gene calls are TRBV10-3 and TRBJ2-2; D remains ambiguous. The CDR3 consists of 12 residues. Trimming removed 0 bases from V and 7 bases from J, with 3 bases in between. CDR1 ENHRY and CDR2 SYGVKD come from the germline V gene. The CDR3 nucleotides are TGTGCCATCAGTGAGTCCATCGGGGAGCTGTTTTTT. Translated, it gives CAISESIGELFF.

Only a few counts were recorded for this clone. CDR3 amino acids: CASSLTNNQPQHF. In DNA form, the CDR3 reads TGTGCCAGCAGTCTCACAAACAATCAGCCCCAGCATTTT. The genes are TRBV27 and TRBJ1-5, with D unclear. Germline-derived CDR1 and CDR2 are MNHEY and SMNVEV (reference sequence). This CDR3 comprises 13 residues. V lost 5 bases, J lost 3 bases, and 8 bases lay in between.

The gene calls are TRBV28 and TRBJ2-7; 7 bases match TRBD2. Trimming cost V 5 bases and J 5 bases; bases outside gene matches: 6. The CDR3 length is 13 residues. CDR1 and CDR2 from the germline V gene are MDHEN and SYDVKM. The CDR3 DNA reads TGTGCCAGCAGTATGGCGGGAGACGACGAGCAGTACTTC. It encodes CASSMAGDDEQYF.

The chain employs TRBV19 and TRBJ2-1; 10 bases align to TRBD2. V lost 8 bases and J lost 5; bases outside the gene matches: 6. Germline V CDR1 and CDR2: LNHDA, SQIVND (reference sequence). This CDR3 is 14 amino acids long. The chain's CDR3 is CASSLAGVHNEQFF. DNA for the CDR3: TGTGCCAGTTCCCTAGCGGGAGTACACAATGAGCAGTTCTTC.

V usage is TRBV27 and J usage is TRBJ1-2, with 8 bases matching TRBD1. Per the germline V gene, CDR1 is MNHEY and CDR2 is SMNVEV (reference sequence). The CDR3 spans 14 residues. The V and J ends lost 6 bases and 0 bases, in that order; junction bases with no gene match: 3. The CDR3 nucleotides are TGTGCCAGCAGGCCACAGGGGGCTAACTATGGCTACACCTTC. It specifies CASRPQGANYGYTF.

The rearrangement uses TRBV18 and TRBJ1-6, with a possible D match to TRBD1 (6 bases). Germline values: CDR1 KGHSH, CDR2 LQKENI. CDR3 length: 14 amino acids. With 0 bases removed from V and 11 bases from J, the gap between germline ends came to 11 bases. CDR3 sequence: CASSPPGGRTPLHF. The CDR3 DNA is TGTGCCAGCTCACCACCGGGGGGGCGGACACCCCTCCACTTT.